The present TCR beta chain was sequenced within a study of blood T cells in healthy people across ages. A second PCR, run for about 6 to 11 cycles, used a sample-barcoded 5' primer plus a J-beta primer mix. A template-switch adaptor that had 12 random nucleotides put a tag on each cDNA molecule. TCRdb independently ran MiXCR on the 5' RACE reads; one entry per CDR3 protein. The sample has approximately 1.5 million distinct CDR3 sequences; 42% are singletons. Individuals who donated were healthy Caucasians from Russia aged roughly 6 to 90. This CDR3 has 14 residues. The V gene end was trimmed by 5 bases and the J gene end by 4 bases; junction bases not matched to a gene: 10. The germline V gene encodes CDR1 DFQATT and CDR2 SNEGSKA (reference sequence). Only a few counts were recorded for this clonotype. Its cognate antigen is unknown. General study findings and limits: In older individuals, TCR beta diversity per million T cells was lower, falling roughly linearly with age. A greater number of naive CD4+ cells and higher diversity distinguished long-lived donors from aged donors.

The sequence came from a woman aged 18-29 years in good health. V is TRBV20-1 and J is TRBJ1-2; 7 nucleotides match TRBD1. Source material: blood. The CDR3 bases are TGCAGTGCTCGCCATCCGGGACAGAGCTATGGCTACACCTTC. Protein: CSARHPGQSYGYTF.